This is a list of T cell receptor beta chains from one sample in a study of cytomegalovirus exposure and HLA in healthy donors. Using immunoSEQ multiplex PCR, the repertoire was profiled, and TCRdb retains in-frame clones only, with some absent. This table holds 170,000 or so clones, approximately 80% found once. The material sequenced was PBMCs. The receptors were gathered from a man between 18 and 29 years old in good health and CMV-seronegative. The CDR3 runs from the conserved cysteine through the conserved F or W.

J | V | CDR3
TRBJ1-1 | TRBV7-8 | CASSLTTIPGQGRTEAFF
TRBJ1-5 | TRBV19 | CASTWGVSNQPQHF
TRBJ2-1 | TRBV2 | CASSRETSGVREQFF
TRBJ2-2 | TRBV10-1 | CASETGGVRNTGELFF
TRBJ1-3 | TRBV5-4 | CASSSGQRGRNTIYF
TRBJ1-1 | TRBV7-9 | CASSFRQGTEAFF
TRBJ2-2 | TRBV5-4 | CASSPRGGATGELFF
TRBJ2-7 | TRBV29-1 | CSVSGQGTEQYF
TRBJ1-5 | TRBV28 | CASSAQWGVPSSDQPQHF
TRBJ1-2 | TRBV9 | CASSITGAIDGYTF
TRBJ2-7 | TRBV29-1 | CSVGTVTAYEQYF
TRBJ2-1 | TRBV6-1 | CASSEEGGTGHNEQFF
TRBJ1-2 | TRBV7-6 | CASSPRQGFYGYTF
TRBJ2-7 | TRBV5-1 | CASSPAGTYEQYF
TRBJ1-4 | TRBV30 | CAWGRQGFGKLFF
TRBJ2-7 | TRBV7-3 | CASSHQGGDEQYF